The 18 T cell receptor beta chains listed next were all sequenced from one sample in a study of beta chain features in type 1 diabetes. Notes on the study in general: Shortening that was moderate but significant affected the TCRB CDR3s of Type 1 diabetes patients in all four CD4+ subsets.

Their antigens are not known. Every isolated RNA sample was fully reverse transcribed, so sequencing captured expressed TCRB transcripts. Measured with immunoSEQ multiplex PCR; TCRdb has only the in-frame clones, and not every one. The table includes roughly 340,000 clones, around an eighth detected once. Sequencing was done on a sample of naive CD4+ T cells from blood. Source of these receptors: a woman aged 18-29 years with type 1 diabetes.

The chain joins TRBV4-1 to TRBJ1-5; perhaps TRBD1 as D (5 bases). The germline CDR1 and CDR2 sequences are MGHRA and YSYEKL. V gave up 1 base and J gave up 0 bases, with 10 bases separating them. The CDR3 runs 16 residues. CDR3 protein: CASSQVAGNSNQPQHF. CDR3 in DNA: TGCGCCAGCAGCCAAGTGGCAGGGAATAGCAATCAGCCCCAGCATTTT.

This clone has just a few counts. The V call is TRBV28, the J call TRBJ2-3; a possible D gene is TRBD2 (6 bases). Looked up from germline, CDR1 is MDHEN and CDR2 is SYDVKM. V was pared by 2 bases and J by 0 bases, with 9 bases between. The CDR3 runs to 15 residues. In nucleotides, the CDR3 is TGTGCCAGCAGTTTAGGGGGGATCAGCACAGATACGCAGTATTTT. Translated, it gives CASSLGGISTDTQYF. The entire variable domain, with the rest obtained from reference TRBV28 and TRBJ2-3, is as follows: DVKVTQSSRYLVKRTGEKVFLECVQDMDHENMFWYRQDPGLGLRLIYFSYDVKMKEKGDIPEGYSVSREKKERFSLILESASTNQTSMYLCASSLGGISTDTQYFGPGTRLTVL.

This clone was observed a handful of times. The rearrangement joins TRBV7-8 to TRBJ2-7; 8 positions match TRBD2. There are 15 residues in the CDR3. Trimming removed 6 bases from V and 1 base from J; junction bases left unmatched: 8. In germline, CDR1 is SGHVS, CDR2 FQNEAQ. The CDR3 sequence is CASRARTSPSYEQYF. The CDR3, as DNA: TGTGCCAGCAGAGCAAGGACTAGCCCGTCCTACGAGCAGTACTTC.

This clone was seen many times. V gene TRBV4-3 combines with J gene TRBJ2-5, with a tentative D call TRBD2 (5 bases). V was clipped by 1 base and J by 2 bases, with 8 bases between them. Germline loops: CDR1 LGHNA, CDR2 YSLEER. The CDR3 has 14 residues. CDR3 in amino acids: CASSQGQRQETQYF. CDR3 sequence (DNA): TGCGCCAGCAGCCAAGGGCAGCGGCAAGAGACCCAGTACTTC.

This clone has more than one count but fewer than ten. The rearrangement uses TRBV2 and TRBJ2-1; 9 nucleotides line up with TRBD2. V dropped 4 bases and J dropped 0; count of bases not matched to a gene: 4. The germline gives CDR1 SNHLY, CDR2 FYNNEI. The CDR3 loop spans 16 amino acids. CDR3 DNA: TGTGCCAGCAGTGGTAGCGGGAGACCCTCCTACAATGAGCAGTTCTTC. Translation: CASSGSGRPSYNEQFF.

This sequence joins TRBV4-3 and TRBJ1-5; D is possibly TRBD1 (6 bases). CDR3 length: 15 amino acids. The germline CDR1 and CDR2 sequences are LGHNA and YSLEER. V was pared by 2 bases and J by 2 bases, with 10 bases between. Here the CDR3 DNA reads TGCGCCAGCAGCCAAATAGGGGGGGGCAATCAGCCCCAGCATTTT. Translation: CASSQIGGGNQPQHF.

The chain couples TRBV9 to TRBJ2-1; D remains ambiguous. The CDR3 has 11 amino acids. V was cut by 3 bases and J by 10 bases, with 8 bases left in between. Germline assignment: CDR1 SGDLS and CDR2 YYNGEE. The CDR3 region has the DNA TGTGCCAGCAGCGGTCCCCGGGAGCAGTTCTTC. Residues: CASSGPREQFF.

This clone was seen more than once but under ten times. The V gene is TRBV25-1, the J gene TRBJ1-4; no firm D call. The germline CDR1 and CDR2 sequences are MGHDK and SYGVNS. V was clipped by 5 bases and J by 8 bases, with 18 bases between them. The CDR3 runs to 15 residues. The CDR3 region is CASSNRMVVGEKLFF. DNA for the CDR3: TGTGCCAGCAGTAACCGCATGGTGGTCGGGGAAAAACTGTTTTTT.

This clone was seen more than once but under ten times. V is TRBV2 and J is TRBJ2-7; D uncertain. CDR1 SNHLY and CDR2 FYNNEI come from the germline V gene. V was clipped by 4 bases and J by 3 bases, with 4 bases between them. The CDR3 is 11 residues long. CDR3 residues: CASSVHYEQYV. CDR3 DNA sequence: TGTGCCAGCAGTGTCCACTACGAGCAGTACGTC.

The rearrangement joins TRBV18 to TRBJ1-1, with 9 positions matching TRBD1. Germline V gives CDR1 KGHSH, CDR2 LQKENI. The CDR3 has 15 residues. Germline trimming cut 6 bases from V and 5 bases from J; bases unmatched to any gene: 10. CDR3 DNA sequence: TGTGCCAGCTCCCCCAGCCGGGACAGGGTAACTGAAGCTTTCTTT. Residues: CASSPSRDRVTEAFF.

The V gene is TRBV11-2, the J gene TRBJ1-4; D is perhaps TRBD1 (5 bases). Trimming left V 5 bases short and J 7 bases short, with 26 bases between. This CDR3 contains 18 residues. Germline lookup yields CDR1 SGHAT and CDR2 FQNNGV. CDR3 sequence reads: CASSLSGGLKAVTEKLFF. In nucleotides, the CDR3 is TGTGCCAGCAGCCTTTCCGGGGGACTTAAAGCAGTTACTGAAAAACTGTTTTTT.

This clone was observed a handful of times. The chain has TRBV30 and TRBJ2-1; 8 nucleotides align to TRBD2. Germline lookup yields CDR1 GTSNPN and CDR2 SVGIG (reference sequence). This CDR3 has 15 amino acids. Trimming took 7 bases from V and 6 from J; bases not matched to a gene: 14. The CDR3 DNA is TGTGCCTCTTCGGGGGGGCTGTACACGGGCAATGAGCAGTTCTTC. Residues: CASSGGLYTGNEQFF.

The rearrangement uses TRBV30 and TRBJ1-2, with a weak D call TRBD1 (6 bases). This CDR3 has 14 residues. CDR1 and CDR2 (germline): GTSNPN, SVGIG (reference sequence). V gave up 2 bases and J gave up 7 bases, with 17 bases separating them. CDR3 amino acids: CAWSPGGGGFGYTF. The CDR3 coding sequence is TGTGCCTGGAGTCCTGGGGGGGGCGGGTTTGGCTACACCTTC.

A few counts support this clone. The genes are TRBV7-9 and TRBJ2-4; D might be TRBD1 (5 bases). V lost 3 bases and J lost 7, with 16 bases in between. This CDR3 comprises 15 residues. The germline V gene encodes CDR1 SEHNR and CDR2 FQNEAQ (reference sequence). CDR3 DNA: TGTGCCAGCAGCTTGATTGGGGCCCCAGGGAACATTCAGTACTTC. This gives the protein CASSLIGAPGNIQYF.

The CDR3 is CASSPSGFPSRSSYEQYF. CDR3 bases: TGTGCCAGCTCGCCTAGCGGGTTTCCTTCGAGGAGCTCCTACGAGCAGTACTTC. The gene calls are TRBV7-9 and TRBJ2-7; TRBD2 aligns across 8 bases. V gave up 8 bases and J gave up 0 bases; unmatched junction bases: 18. CDR3 length: 18 residues. The germline gives CDR1 SEHNR, CDR2 FQNEAQ (reference sequence).

This clone has a handful of counts. The sample holds other DNA sequences that translate to the same CDR3. J is TRBJ2-5 and V is TRBV9; 10 bases map to TRBD2. Germline assignment: CDR1 SGDLS and CDR2 YYNGEE. The CDR3 consists of 16 residues. V dropped 0 bases and J dropped 2; count of bases not matched to a gene: 4. Here the CDR3 reads CASSVGTSGGQETQYF. CDR3 coding DNA: TGTGCCAGCAGCGTAGGGACTAGCGGAGGGCAAGAGACCCAGTACTTC.

This clone was detected only a few times. The chain is built from TRBV7-2 and TRBJ1-2; tentatively, D is TRBD1 (5 bases). The CDR3 extends over 13 amino acids. Germline values: CDR1 SGHTA, CDR2 FQGNSA. Between the trimmed V and J ends, which lost 5 bases and 4 bases, there was a span of 11 bases. CDR3 coding DNA: TGTGCCAGCAGCCCAACAGGATCCTATGGCTACACCTTC. This encodes CASSPTGSYGYTF.

The V call is TRBV7-9, the J call TRBJ2-3, with 12 nucleotides matching TRBD2. The CDR3 consists of 15 residues. After removal of 5 bases from V and 5 bases from J, the junction contained 5 bases not matched to a gene. Germline lookup yields CDR1 SEHNR and CDR2 FQNEAQ (reference sequence). The CDR3 coding sequence is TGTGCCAGCAGCCCTAGCGGGAGGGCCGGAGATACGCAGTATTTT. It translates to CASSPSGRAGDTQYF.